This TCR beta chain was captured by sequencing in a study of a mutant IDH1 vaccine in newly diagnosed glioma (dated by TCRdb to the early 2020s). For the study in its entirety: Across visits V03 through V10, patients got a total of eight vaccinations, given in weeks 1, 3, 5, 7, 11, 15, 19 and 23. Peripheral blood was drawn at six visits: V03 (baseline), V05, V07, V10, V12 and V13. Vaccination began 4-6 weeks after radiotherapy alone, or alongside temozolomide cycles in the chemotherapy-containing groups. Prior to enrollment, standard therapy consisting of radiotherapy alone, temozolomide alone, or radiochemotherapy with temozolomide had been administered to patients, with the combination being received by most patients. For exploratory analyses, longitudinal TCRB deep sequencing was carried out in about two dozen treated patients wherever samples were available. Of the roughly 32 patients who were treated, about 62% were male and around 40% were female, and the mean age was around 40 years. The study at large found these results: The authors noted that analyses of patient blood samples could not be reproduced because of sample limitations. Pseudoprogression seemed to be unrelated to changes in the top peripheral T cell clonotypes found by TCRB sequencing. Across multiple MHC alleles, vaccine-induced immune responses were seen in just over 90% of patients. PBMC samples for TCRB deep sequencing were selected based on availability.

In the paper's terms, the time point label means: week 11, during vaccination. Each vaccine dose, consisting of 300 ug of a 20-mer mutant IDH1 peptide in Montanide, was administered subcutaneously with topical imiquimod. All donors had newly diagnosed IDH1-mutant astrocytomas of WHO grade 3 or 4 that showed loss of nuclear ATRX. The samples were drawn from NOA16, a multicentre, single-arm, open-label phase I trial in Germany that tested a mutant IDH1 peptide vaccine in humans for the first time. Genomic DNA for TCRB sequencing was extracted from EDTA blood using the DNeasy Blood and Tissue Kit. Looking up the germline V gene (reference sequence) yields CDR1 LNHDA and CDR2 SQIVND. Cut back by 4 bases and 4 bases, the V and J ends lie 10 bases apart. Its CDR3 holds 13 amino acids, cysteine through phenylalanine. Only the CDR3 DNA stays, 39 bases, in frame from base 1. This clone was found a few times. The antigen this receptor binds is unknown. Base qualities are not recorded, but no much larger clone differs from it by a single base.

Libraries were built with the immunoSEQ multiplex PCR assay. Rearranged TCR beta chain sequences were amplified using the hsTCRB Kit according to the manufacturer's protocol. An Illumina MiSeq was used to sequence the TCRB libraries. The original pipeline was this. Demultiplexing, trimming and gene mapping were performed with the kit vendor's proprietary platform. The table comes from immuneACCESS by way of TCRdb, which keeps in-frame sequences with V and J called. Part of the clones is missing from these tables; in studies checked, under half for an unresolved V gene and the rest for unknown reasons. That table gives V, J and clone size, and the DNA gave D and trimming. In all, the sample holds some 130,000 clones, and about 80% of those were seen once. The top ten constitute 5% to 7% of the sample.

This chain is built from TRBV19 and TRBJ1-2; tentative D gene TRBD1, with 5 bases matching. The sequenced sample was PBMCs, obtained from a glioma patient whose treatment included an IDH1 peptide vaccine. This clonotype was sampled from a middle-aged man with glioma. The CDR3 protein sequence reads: CASSTGHLYGYTF. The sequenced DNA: TGTGCCAGTAGTACGGGGCATCTCTATGGCTACACCTTC.